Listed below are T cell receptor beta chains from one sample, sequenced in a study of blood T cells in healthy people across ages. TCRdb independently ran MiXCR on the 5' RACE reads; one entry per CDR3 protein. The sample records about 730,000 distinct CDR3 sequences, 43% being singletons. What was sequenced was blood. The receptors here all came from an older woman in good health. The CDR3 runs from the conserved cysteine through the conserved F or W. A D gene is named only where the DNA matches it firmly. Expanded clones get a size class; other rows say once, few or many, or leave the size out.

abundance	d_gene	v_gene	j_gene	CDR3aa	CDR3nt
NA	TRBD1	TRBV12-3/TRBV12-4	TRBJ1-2	CASSSQGQGTFGYTF	TGTGCCAGCAGTTCCCAGGGACAGGGTACCTTTGGCTACACCTTC
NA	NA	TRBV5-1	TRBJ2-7	CASSFEGSGEQYF	TGCGCCAGCAGCTTCGAGGGTTCGGGGGAGCAGTACTTC
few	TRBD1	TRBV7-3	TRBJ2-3	CASSPHPQGKGDTQYF	TGTGCCAGCAGCCCACACCCACAGGGGAAGGGAGATACGCAGTATTTT
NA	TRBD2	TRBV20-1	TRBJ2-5	CSASPSGYNEQYF	TGCAGTGCCTCGCCTAGCGGCTACAATGAGCAGTACTTC
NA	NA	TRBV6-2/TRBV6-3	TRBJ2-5	CASSPDGRPYNEQYF	TGTGCCAGCAGTCCAGACGGACGGCCGTACAATGAGCAGTACTTC
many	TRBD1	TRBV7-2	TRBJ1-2	CASSLGQGGYGYTF	TGTGCCAGCAGTCTAGGACAGGGCGGCTATGGCTACACCTTC
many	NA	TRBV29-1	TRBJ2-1	CSVEPPRDNEQFF	TGCAGCGTTGAACCCCCCCGTGACAATGAGCAGTTCTTC
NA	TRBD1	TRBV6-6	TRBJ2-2	CASRGTGKVSAGELFF	TGTGCCAGCAGGGGGACAGGGAAGGTTTCAGCCGGGGAGCTGTTTTTT
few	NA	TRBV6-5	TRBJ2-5	CASSYSHGGETQYF	TGTGCCAGCAGTTACTCGCATGGCGGTGAGACCCAGTACTTC
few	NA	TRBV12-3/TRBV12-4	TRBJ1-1	CASSLIQMNTEAFF	TGTGCCAGCAGTTTAATACAGATGAACACTGAAGCTTTCTTT
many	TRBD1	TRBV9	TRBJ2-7	CASSEGQAVYEQYF	TGTGCCAGCAGCGAAGGACAGGCGGTCTACGAGCAGTACTTC
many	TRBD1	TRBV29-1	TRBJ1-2	CSVEGATGAVEGYTF	TGCAGCGTTGAAGGCGCTACAGGGGCTGTAGAGGGCTACACCTTC
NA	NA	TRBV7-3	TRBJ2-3	CASSYVNTDTQYF	TGTGCCAGCAGCTACGTGAACACAGATACGCAGTATTTT
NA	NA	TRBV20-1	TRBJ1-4	CSANPPTNEKLFF	TGCAGTGCTAATCCACCTACTAATGAAAAACTGTTTTTT
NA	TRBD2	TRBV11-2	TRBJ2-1	CASSLEAGGSNEQFF	TGTGCCAGCAGCTTAGAAGCGGGAGGGTCCAATGAGCAGTTCTTC
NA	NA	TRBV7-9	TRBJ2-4	CASSLGGVHIQYF	TGTGCCAGCAGCTTAGGGGGAGTGCACATTCAGTACTTC
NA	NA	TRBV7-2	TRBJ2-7	CASSLDTLGEQYF	TGTGCCAGCAGCTTAGATACTCTCGGCGAGCAGTACTTC
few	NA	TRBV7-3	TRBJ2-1	CASSLSGGNYNEQFF	TGTGCCAGCAGCTTAAGTGGAGGAAACTACAATGAGCAGTTCTTC
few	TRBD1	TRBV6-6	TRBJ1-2	CASSYAGTANYGYTF	TGTGCCAGCAGTTACGCTGGGACAGCCAACTATGGCTACACCTTC
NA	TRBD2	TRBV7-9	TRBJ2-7	CASSSLNRDGGAYEQYF	TGTGCCAGCAGCTCCCTAAACCGGGACGGGGGGGCCTACGAGCAGTACTTC
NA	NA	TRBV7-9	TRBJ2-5	CASSLAAGGQGDQYF	TGTGCCAGCAGCTTAGCCGCGGGAGGCCAGGGGGACCAGTACTTC
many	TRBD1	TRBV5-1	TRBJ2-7	CASSRTGTGAHEQYF	TGCGCCAGCAGCCGAACCGGGACAGGGGCTCACGAGCAGTACTTC
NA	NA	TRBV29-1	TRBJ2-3	CSVGLAQVYF	TGCAGCGTTGGTCTAGCGCAGGTGTATTTT
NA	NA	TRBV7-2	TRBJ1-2	CASSPAPVNYGYTF	TGTGCCAGCAGCCCGGCGCCGGTCAACTATGGCTACACCTTC
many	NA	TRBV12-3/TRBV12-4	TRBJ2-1	CASTPGEWGTNEQFF	TGTGCCAGCACTCCCGGAGAGTGGGGGACGAATGAGCAGTTCTTC
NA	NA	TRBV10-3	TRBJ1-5	CAISEAGAGNQPQHF	TGTGCCATCAGTGAGGCAGGAGCAGGCAATCAGCCCCAGCATTTT
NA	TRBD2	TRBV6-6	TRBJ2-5	CASSYSASGRADNEQYF	TGTGCCAGCAGTTACTCGGCTAGCGGGAGGGCCGATAATGAGCAGTACTTC
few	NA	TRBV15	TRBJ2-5	CATSRDQAGLRETQYF	TGTGCCACCAGCAGAGATCAAGCAGGGCTCCGGGAGACCCAGTACTTC
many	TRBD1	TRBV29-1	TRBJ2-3	CSVPDRVGTDTQYF	TGCAGCGTTCCGGACAGGGTCGGCACAGATACGCAGTATTTT
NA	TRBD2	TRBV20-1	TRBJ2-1	CSARGGFAYNEQFF	TGCAGTGCTAGGGGAGGGTTCGCCTACAATGAGCAGTTCTTC
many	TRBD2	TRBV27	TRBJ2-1	CASSLWGTSGYNEQFF	TGTGCCAGCAGTTTATGGGGGACTAGCGGCTACAATGAGCAGTTCTTC
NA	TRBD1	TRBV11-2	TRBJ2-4	CASSLRSQGLAKSIQYF	TGTGCCAGCAGCTTAAGGTCACAGGGGCTAGCCAAAAGCATTCAGTACTTC
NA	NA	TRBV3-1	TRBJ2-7	CASSQRVGASSYNEQYF	TGTGCCAGCAGCCAAAGAGTTGGCGCGAGCTCCTACAATGAGCAGTACTTC
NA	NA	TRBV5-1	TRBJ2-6	CASSAQAPSGANVLTF	TGCGCCAGCAGCGCTCAGGCACCCTCTGGGGCCAACGTCCTGACTTTC
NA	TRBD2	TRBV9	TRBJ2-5	CASSVATGLAGVNEQYF	TGTGCCAGCAGCGTAGCTACGGGGCTAGCGGGGGTCAATGAGCAGTACTTC
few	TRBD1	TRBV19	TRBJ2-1	CASSISQGAHNEQFF	TGTGCCAGTAGTATAAGCCAGGGGGCCCACAATGAGCAGTTCTTC
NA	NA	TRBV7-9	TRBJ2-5	CASSLETRARETQYF	TGTGCCAGCAGCTTAGAGACCCGGGCCAGGGAGACCCAGTACTTC
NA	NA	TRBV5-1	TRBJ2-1	CASSLGSTYNEQFF	TGCGCCAGCAGCTTGGGGTCAACTTACAATGAGCAGTTCTTC
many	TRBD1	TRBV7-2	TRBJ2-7	CASSLAGQGFYEQYF	TGTGCCAGCAGCTTAGCGGGACAGGGATTCTACGAGCAGTACTTC
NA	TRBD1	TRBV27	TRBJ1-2	CASSTPSQGGNCGYTF	TGTGCCAGCAGTACCCCTTCACAGGGGGGAAACTGTGGCTACACCTTC
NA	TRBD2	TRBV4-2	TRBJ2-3	CASSHIGLAESTETQYF	TGTGCCAGCAGCCACATAGGCCTAGCGGAAAGCACAGAGACGCAGTATTTT
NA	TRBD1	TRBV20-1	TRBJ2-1	CSARGWTGGVYNEQFF	TGCAGTGCTAGAGGCTGGACAGGGGGCGTGTACAATGAGCAGTTCTTC
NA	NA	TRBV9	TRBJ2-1	CASSVVRESNEQFF	TGTGCCAGCAGCGTAGTGCGGGAAAGCAATGAGCAGTTCTTC
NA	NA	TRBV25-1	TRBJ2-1	CASSERGADSSYNEQFF	TGTGCCAGCAGTGAAAGGGGGGCGGATAGCTCCTACAATGAGCAGTTCTTC
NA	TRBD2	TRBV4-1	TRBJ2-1	CASSLSWGGGAQFF	TGCGCCAGCAGCTTATCCTGGGGCGGGGGGGCTCAGTTCTTC
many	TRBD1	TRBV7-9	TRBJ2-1	CASSLWTGGRNEQFF	TGTGCCAGCAGCTTATGGACAGGGGGGCGCAATGAGCAGTTCTTC
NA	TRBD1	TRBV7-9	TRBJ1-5	CASGAGTGIQPQHF	TGTGCCAGCGGGGCCGGGACAGGAATTCAGCCCCAGCATTTT
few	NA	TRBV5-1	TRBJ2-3	CASSLGAMPDTQYF	TGCGCCAGCAGCTTGGGGGCAATGCCAGATACGCAGTATTTT
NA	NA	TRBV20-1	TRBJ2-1	CSARPVGGLGEQFF	TGCAGTGCCCGCCCGGTGGGCGGGTTGGGTGAGCAGTTCTTC
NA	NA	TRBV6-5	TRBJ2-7	CASSPTVFEQYF	TGTGCCAGCAGCCCGACAGTGTTCGAGCAGTACTTC
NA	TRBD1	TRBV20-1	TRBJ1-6	CSASTGNSYNSPLHF	TGCAGTGCTTCGACAGGGAACTCCTATAATTCACCCCTCCACTTT
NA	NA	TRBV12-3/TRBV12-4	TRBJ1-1	CASSFAGMGTEAFF	TGTGCCAGCAGTTTCGCAGGGATGGGCACTGAAGCTTTCTTT
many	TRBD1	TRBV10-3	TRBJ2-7	CAITSGTGSYEQYF	TGTGCCATCACCTCCGGGACAGGCTCCTACGAGCAGTACTTC
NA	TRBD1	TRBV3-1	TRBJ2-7	CAGSQVPTGGYSYEQYF	TGTGCCGGCAGCCAAGTCCCGACAGGGGGTTATTCCTACGAGCAGTACTTC
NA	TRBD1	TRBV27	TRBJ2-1	CASSSTGVVNEQFF	TGTGCCAGCAGTTCGACAGGGGTGGTCAATGAGCAGTTCTTC
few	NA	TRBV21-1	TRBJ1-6	CASSKGSPANSPLHF	TGTGCCAGCAGCAAAGGCTCCCCGGCGAATTCACCCCTCCACTTT